This TCR beta chain was found in a study of tumor and adjacent non-tumor tissue in lung cancer (dated by TCRdb to the late 2010s). Describing the broader study: The cohort included around eleven adenocarcinoma, 2 squamous cell carcinoma and 1 small cell lung cancer patients. Among the roughly 15 patients, ages ranged from about 31 to 76 years, some ten were men and 5 were women, and disease was TNM stage I to III. In total, sequencing yielded 125,075,908 productive TCRbeta reads, which works out to an average of around 4.2 million reads per sample. The study compared bulk TCRbeta repertoires between lung tumor tissue and matched distant non-tumor lung tissue from over twelve lung cancer patients. For each patient, one tumor sample and one normal lung sample were taken, giving thirty paired specimens that underwent TCRbeta CDR3 sequencing. The paper's findings and limits, for the study overall: Only about 15 patients were in the cohort, and the authors stated that larger samples and more detailed clinical data are needed. Significantly higher TCR diversity (inverse Simpson) was observed in tumor tissue than in normal lung tissue (approximately 430 vs 150, P = 0.0075, Mann-Whitney U test). TCR diversity was significantly higher in younger patients, and higher tumor TCR diversity was associated with shorter overall and disease-free survival. The sequencing platform is not named in the methods, and unique molecular identifiers are not mentioned. The top 100 clones made up a significantly larger cumulative share of the repertoire in normal lung than in tumor tissue. Peripheral blood was not sequenced, so blood TCRbeta repertoires in these lung cancer patients were not examined.

Of note for this clonotype: Its antigen remains unidentified. The junction differs from germline at one of its ends, possibly a read error.

RNA was isolated from bulk, unsorted tissue, and RNA quality was assessed with a NanoDrop ND-1000 and an Agilent 2100. All donors had newly diagnosed lung cancer, had not received prior chemotherapy, and were admitted for thoracic surgery in China between August and November 2014. Patients who had received previous radiotherapy or chemotherapy, or who had another concurrent cancer, were excluded from the study. Surgical tissue pieces of about 1-2.1 cm3 were preserved in RNAlater solution and were kept at -80 degrees C until use. Library generation was performed with multiplex PCR. Instrument used: Illumina HiSeq 2500. Following protocols modified from ARM-PCR, the researchers constructed TCRbeta libraries through three rounds of nested PCR with primers (Table S4). Before sequencing, PCR products in the 200-500 bp range were cut out of the gel and cleaned up using the QIAquick gel extraction kit. From the authors' description of their analysis: Reads were cleaned with Trimmomatic, merged with FLASH into complete CDR3 sequences, and assigned to V(D)J germline segments with MiTCR. VDJtools was used to compute clonal diversity as the inverse Simpson's index. In-frame sequences lacking a premature stop codon were counted as productive reads. The raw public data were reprocessed by TCRdb itself: fastp quality trimming at Q25, MiXCR clonotype calling, in-frame beta chains only. Each entry is one CDR3 protein sequence, shown with its most common DNA and genes. The V and J calls shown here were made by TCRdb, not taken from the authors' results. This sample has just over 200,000 distinct CDR3 sequences in its table, and about 71% of those were observed once. The ten largest clones take up almost 25% of the sample.

The germline V gene provides CDR1 MNHEY and CDR2 SVGAGI. The CDR3 runs 16 amino acids, cysteine and phenylalanine included. Only the CDR3 DNA is retained, 48 bases long and in frame from the first base. The rearrangement joined TRBV6-5 to TRBJ1-5; the D segment cannot be called with confidence. The sample comprised lung tumor tissue. This clonotype was sampled from a man between 60 and 70 years old with non-small cell lung cancer. The DNA sequence is given as TGTGCCAGCAGGGGTGGAGGCGGCTTTCCCAATCAGCCCCAGCTTTTT. Its coded protein is CASRGGGGFPNQPQLF.